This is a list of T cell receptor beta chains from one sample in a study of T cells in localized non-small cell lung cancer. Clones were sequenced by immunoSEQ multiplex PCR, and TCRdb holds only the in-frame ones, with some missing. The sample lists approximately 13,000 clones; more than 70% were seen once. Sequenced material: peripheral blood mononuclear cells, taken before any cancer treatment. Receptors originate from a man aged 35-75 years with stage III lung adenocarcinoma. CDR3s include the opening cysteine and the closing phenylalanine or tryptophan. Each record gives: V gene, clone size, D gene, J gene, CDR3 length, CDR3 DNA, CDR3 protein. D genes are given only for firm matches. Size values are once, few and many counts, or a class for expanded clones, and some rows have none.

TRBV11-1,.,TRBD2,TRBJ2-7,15,TGTGCCAGCAGCTGGGGTAGCGGGAGCATTAGAGAGCAGTACTTC,CASSWGSGSIREQYF
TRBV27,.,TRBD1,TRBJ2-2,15,TGTGCCAGCAGTTCCACAGGGGTTATCACCGGGGAGCTGTTTTTT,CASSSTGVITGELFF
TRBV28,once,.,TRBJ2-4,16,TGTGCCAGCAGCCCGGGTGGCAGAATAGCCAAAAACATTCAGTACTTC,CASSPGGRIAKNIQYF
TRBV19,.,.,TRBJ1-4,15,TGTGCCAGTAGCGAACGGACAGCTTCTAATGAAAAACTGTTTTTT,CASSERTASNEKLFF
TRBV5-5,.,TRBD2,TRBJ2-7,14,TGTGCCAGCAGCCTTGGCCGATTAGCGGGGGAGCAGTACTTC,CASSLGRLAGEQYF
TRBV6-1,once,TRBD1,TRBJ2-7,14,TGTGCCAGCAGTGGAGGACAGGGTATTTACGAGCAGTACTTC,CASSGGQGIYEQYF
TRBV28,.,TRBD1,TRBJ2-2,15,TGTGCCAGCAGCATCGGACAGGTTTCCGCCGGGGAGCTGTTTTTT,CASSIGQVSAGELFF
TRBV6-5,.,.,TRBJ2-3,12,TGTGCCAGCAGTTACTCCCCAGATACGCAGTATTTT,CASSYSPDTQYF
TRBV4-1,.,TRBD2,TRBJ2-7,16,TGCGCCAGCAGCCAAGATGGTGCGGGAGACCCCTACGAGCAGTACTTC,CASSQDGAGDPYEQYF
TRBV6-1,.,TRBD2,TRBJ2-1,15,TGTGCCAGCAGCCCTAGCGGGAGTTGGAGGAATGAGCAGTTCTTC,CASSPSGSWRNEQFF
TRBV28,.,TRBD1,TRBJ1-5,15,TGTGCCAGCACCTCCTGGACAGGGGGCTATCAGCCCCAGCATTTT,CASTSWTGGYQPQHF
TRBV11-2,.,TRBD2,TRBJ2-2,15,TGTGCCAGCAGCCACCGGGGGGCGAACACCGGGGAGCTGTTTTTT,CASSHRGANTGELFF
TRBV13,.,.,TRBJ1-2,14,TGTGCCAGCAGCTTAGGACAGGGTTCCGGAGGCTACACCTTC,CASSLGQGSGGYTF
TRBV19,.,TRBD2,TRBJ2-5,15,TGTGCCAGTAGTATAGAGGGACTAGCGGGAGAGACCCAGTACTTC,CASSIEGLAGETQYF
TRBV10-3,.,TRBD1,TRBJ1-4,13,TGTGCCACCCGACAGGGAGCAGGAGAAAAACTGTTTTTT,CATRQGAGEKLFF
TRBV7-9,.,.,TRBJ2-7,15,TGTGCCAGCAGCTTAGCGACAGGAATCTCCTACGAGCAGTACTTC,CASSLATGISYEQYF
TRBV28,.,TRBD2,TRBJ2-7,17,TGTGCCAGCAGCCCGGGACTAGCGAATATAGCCTCCTACGAGCAGTACTTC,CASSPGLANIASYEQYF
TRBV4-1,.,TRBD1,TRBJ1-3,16,TGCGCCAGCAGCCAAGCAGGGGGGCGATCTGGAAACACCATATATTTT,CASSQAGGRSGNTIYF
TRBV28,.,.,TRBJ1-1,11,TGTGCCAGCAGTTCAGGGTACGAAGCTTTCTTT,CASSSGYEAFF
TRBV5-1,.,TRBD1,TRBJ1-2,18,TGCGCCAGCAGCTTGGTTAGGCGGACAGGGGTAGGTAACTATGGCTACACCTTC,CASSLVRRTGVGNYGYTF
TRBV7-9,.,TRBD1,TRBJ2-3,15,TGTGCCAGCAGCCGTGGACAGGGTAGCACAGATACGCAGTATTTT,CASSRGQGSTDTQYF
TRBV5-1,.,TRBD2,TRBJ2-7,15,TGCGCCAGCAGCTTGGCCGCGGGAGAAACCTACGAGCAGTACTTC,CASSLAAGETYEQYF
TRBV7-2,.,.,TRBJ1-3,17,TGTGCCAGCAGCTTCCTAATCCCGCGGAAGACTGGAAACACCATATATTTT,CASSFLIPRKTGNTIYF
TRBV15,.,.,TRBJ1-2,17,TGTGCCACCAGCAGAGATCCCGGGACGGAGGTTTTCTATGGCTACACCTTC,CATSRDPGTEVFYGYTF
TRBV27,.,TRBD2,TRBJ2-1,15,TGTGCCAGCAGTTCAAGCGGGAGGACCTACAATGAGCAGTTCTTC,CASSSSGRTYNEQFF
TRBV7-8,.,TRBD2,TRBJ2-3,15,TGTGCCAGCAGCTTAACGGGAGGCCCCAGGGATACGCAGTATTTT,CASSLTGGPRDTQYF
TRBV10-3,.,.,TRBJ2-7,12,TGTGCCATCACTCCTATAACCTACGAGCAGTACTTC,CAITPITYEQYF
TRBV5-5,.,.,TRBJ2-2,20,TGTGCCAGCAGCTTGGCAGGGGTTGGCGGGATGAATCCGAACACCGGGGAGCTGTTTTTT,CASSLAGVGGMNPNTGELFF
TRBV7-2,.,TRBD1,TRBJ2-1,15,TGTGCCAGCAGCTTCGACAGGGCCTCCTACAATGAGCAGTTCTTC,CASSFDRASYNEQFF